This TCR beta chain appears in the sequencing data of a study of cytomegalovirus exposure and HLA in healthy donors. Study-wide background: A subsequent analysis reported that the 120 or so validation repertoires were produced on the same platform that had also been used for the roughly 670 first-cohort repertoires.

Study findings and constraints: Associated with cytomegalovirus, according to the listing, were about 160 TCR beta chains. Usually a TCR sequence was rare, but some public TCRs were found in many donors. High specificity and sensitivity for cytomegalovirus status were reported for the classifier.

V dropped 7 bases and J dropped 3; count of bases not matched to a gene: 6. Germline values: CDR1 SQVTM, CDR2 ANQGSEA. The CDR3 has 13 residues. Profiling relied on immunoSEQ multiplex PCR, and the TCRdb table lists in-frame clones only, not all of them. The sample consists of more than 45,000 clones, roughly 94% of them appearing once. Concerning this clone itself: Its antigen is not identified.

The source of this sequence is a man younger than 35 in good health and CMV-seronegative. The V and J genes are TRBV29-1 and TRBJ2-3, with 8 bases aligning to TRBD2. The specimen sequenced was PBMCs. The CDR3 here is CSGSGKRTDTQYF. The CDR3 nucleotides read TGCAGCGGTAGCGGGAAGCGTACAGATACGCAGTATTTT.